This passage covers 10 T cell receptor beta chains from one sample sequenced in a study of blood T cell repertoires in COVID-19. TCRdb's copy holds only in-frame clones and misses some; the assay was immunoSEQ multiplex PCR. This table has under 200,000 clones, about 80% appearing once. Input material: peripheral blood. These receptors were collected from an older man who had recovered from COVID-19.

This clone was detected a few times. This chain connects TRBV5-1 to TRBJ2-7, with 11 bases that match TRBD1. CDR1 is SGHRS and CDR2 is YFSETQ in the germline V gene. The V gene end was trimmed by 4 bases and the J gene end by 6 bases; junction bases not matched to a gene: 12. The CDR3 has 16 residues. The CDR3 loop is CASSPRTGGVGGEQYF. The CDR3 nucleotides read TGCGCCAGCAGCCCACGGACAGGGGGCGTGGGAGGCGAGCAGTACTTC.

The genes are TRBV6-5 and TRBJ2-5, with D possibly being TRBD1 (7 bases). V was trimmed by 0 bases and J by 9 bases, leaving 17 bases between them. The V gene's germline CDR1 is MNHEY and CDR2 SVGAGI. The CDR3 is made up of 15 amino acids. The CDR3 bases are TGTGCCAGCAGTTACTCTACGGCAGGGGGGACCCCCCAGTACTTC. This encodes CASSYSTAGGTPQYF.

This clone was seen a single time. The genes are TRBV5-1 and TRBJ2-7; TRBD1 agrees at 9 bases. The CDR3 has 17 residues. Germline trimming cut 4 bases from V and 3 bases from J; bases unmatched to any gene: 14. CDR1 is SGHRS, CDR2 YFSETQ, per germline. As DNA, the CDR3 is TGCGCCAGCAGCGAAAATCCTCCGGGACAGGGTGGCTACGAGCAGTACTTC. Translated, it gives CASSENPPGQGGYEQYF. Supplemented by reference TRBV5-1 and TRBJ2-7, the full variable domain reads KAGVTQTPRYLIKTRGQQVTLSCSPISGHRSVSWYQQTPGQGLQFLFEYFSETQRNKGNFPGRFSGRQFSNSRSEMNVSTLELGDSALYLCASSENPPGQGGYEQYFGPGTRLTVT.

The CDR3 DNA reads as TGTGCCATCAAGGCGGGAGCTGAAAACAATGAGCAGTTCTTC. Its protein product is CAIKAGAENNEQFF. The J gene is TRBJ2-1, the V gene TRBV10-3, with 7 bases fitting TRBD2. CDR1 ENHRY and CDR2 SYGVKD come from the germline V gene. V trimming: 7 bases; J trimming: 5 bases; junction bases outside the gene matches: 8. This CDR3 spans 14 amino acids.

This clone was recorded only once. J is TRBJ2-1 and V is TRBV10-3; 9 bases are a match to TRBD1. CDR1 ENHRY and CDR2 SYGVKD come from the germline V gene. The CDR3 contains 14 residues. Trimming at V came to 3 bases and at J to 5 bases, leaving 2 bases not matched to a gene. CDR3 nucleotide sequence: TGTGCCATCAGTGAAGGGACAGGGAACAATGAGCAGTTCTTC. It translates to CAISEGTGNNEQFF.

The genes are TRBV19 and TRBJ1-5, with TRBD1 identical over 7 bases. Germline trimming cut 6 bases from V and 2 bases from J; bases unmatched to any gene: 7. This CDR3 region has 15 residues. In germline, CDR1 is LNHDA, CDR2 SQIVND (reference sequence). The CDR3 region has the DNA TGTGCCAGTAGGGAACAGGGGACACGCAATCAGCCCCAGCATTTT. Its translation: CASREQGTRNQPQHF. Looking up the rest from reference TRBV19 and TRBJ1-5 gives the full variable domain: DGGITQSPKYLFRKEGQNVTLSCEQNLNHDAMYWYRQDPGQGLRLIYYSQIVNDFQKGDIAEGYSVSREKKESFPLTVTSAQKNPTAFYLCASREQGTRNQPQHFGDGTRLSIL.

The gene calls are TRBV1 and TRBJ2-3; the table's D call, TRBD2, was not checked against the DNA. TRBV1 is designated a pseudogene. The CDR3 spans 14 residues. CDR3 coding DNA: TGCACCACCATTAGCGGGAAGGGCACAGATACGCAGTATTTT. The encoded protein is CTTISGKGTDTQYF.

This clone was recorded a few times. The chain uses TRBV19 and TRBJ1-6; 10 bases line up with TRBD1. The CDR3 sequence is 16 residues long. With 4 bases clipped from V and 6 bases from J, the junction kept 6 bases outside the gene matches. Germline V gene sequence: CDR1 LNHDA, CDR2 SQIVND (reference sequence). This CDR3 reads CASSTGQGTINSPLHF. The CDR3 DNA follows: TGTGCCAGTAGTACGGGACAGGGGACTATTAATTCACCCCTCCACTTT.

The chain joins TRBV7-8 to TRBJ2-5; 13 bases are a match to TRBD2. Trimming at V came to 3 bases and at J to 4 bases, leaving 5 bases not matched to a gene. The CDR3 is 16 amino acids. Germline assignment: CDR1 SGHVS and CDR2 FQNEAQ. For the CDR3, the DNA is TGTGCCAGCAGCTTCTGGACTAGCGGGAGCGGAGAGACCCAGTACTTC. It yields the protein CASSFWTSGSGETQYF.

This chain uses TRBV27 with TRBJ2-1, with 15 positions matching TRBD2. Germline CDR1 reads MNHEY; CDR2 reads SMNVEV (reference sequence). J was trimmed by 6 bases and V by 5 bases; bases with no gene match: 11. There are 18 residues in the CDR3. The DNA for the CDR3 is TGTGCCAGCAGTCCATGGACTAGCGGGAGGGCCAACAGCAATGAGCAGTTCTTC. Its translation: CASSPWTSGRANSNEQFF.